Following are 15 T cell receptor beta chains from one sample sequenced in a study of cytomegalovirus exposure and HLA in healthy donors (dated by TCRdb to 2015 to 2018). The library relied on the immunoSEQ multiplex PCR assay. A mixture of 60 forward primers for TCR Vbeta segments and 13 reverse primers for TCR Jbeta segments was used in the multiplex PCR. TCRdb holds this immuneACCESS table with in-frame rearrangements only. Some clones are missing; in checked studies, unresolved V genes explain under half, and the rest has no known cause. Within this sample are around 99,000 clones, with around 80% of them counted one time only. The top ten clonotypes cover 2% to 3% of the sample. Sequencing used PBMCs. Receptors were obtained from a man aged 30 to 39 in good health and CMV-seropositive.

The V call is TRBV15, the J call TRBJ2-7, with D perhaps matching TRBD1 (7 bases). The V end lost 5 bases, the J end lost 4 bases, and 15 bases lay between the germline ends. Germline CDR1 LNHNV, CDR2 YYDKDF (reference sequence). This CDR3 is 14 amino acids long. CDR3 nucleotide sequence: TGTGCCACCAGCGGAGGGGGCCTACATTACGAGCAGTACTTC. Protein sequence: CATSGGGLHYEQYF.

This clone has just a few counts. This sequence joins TRBV5-4 and TRBJ1-4, with D hard to call. Germline V gene data show CDR1 as SGHNT and CDR2 as YYREEE (reference sequence). This CDR3 has 13 amino acids. V was trimmed by 2 bases and J by 4 bases, leaving 6 bases between them. The CDR3: CASSLRSNEKLFF. DNA for the CDR3: TGTGCCAGCAGCTTAAGGAGTAATGAAAAACTGTTTTTT.

Of note for this clone: The conserved phenylalanine or tryptophan is not found at the CDR3 terminus, so this likely reflects a read error. The DNA is omitted, as the CDR3 cannot be located on it reliably, and the CDR3 follows TCRdb's listing. The rearrangement joins TRBV7-6 to TRBJ2-7; TRBD1, the D gene given by the table, was not confirmed from the DNA. The CDR3 length is 13 residues, termini included. The V gene's germline CDR1 is SGHVS and CDR2 FNYEAQ. The CDR3 reads CASSLDRTAGLEI.

The chain links TRBV13 to TRBJ2-2, with D perhaps TRBD2 (7 bases). CDR1 and CDR2 (germline): PRHDT, FYEKMQ (reference sequence). Trimming left V 3 bases short and J 3 bases short, with 14 bases between. The CDR3 contains 16 residues. The CDR3 spells CASSLWGGPDTGELFF. The DNA for the CDR3 is TGTGCCAGCAGCTTGTGGGGGGGGCCGGACACCGGGGAGCTGTTTTTT.

The chain links TRBV27 to TRBJ2-7, with D tentatively TRBD2 (5 bases). The V and J ends lost 6 bases and 4 bases respectively, with 16 bases between them. This CDR3 has 14 residues. The germline V gene has CDR1 MNHEY and CDR2 SMNVEV (reference sequence). CDR3 amino acids: CASRGPGEAYEQYF. As DNA, the CDR3 is TGTGCCAGCAGGGGCCCCGGGGAAGCATACGAGCAGTACTTC.

The rearrangement joins TRBV30 to TRBJ2-7; a weak D match, TRBD2 (5 bases). This CDR3 contains 14 residues. Deletions cut 5 bases from V and 2 bases from J, with 16 bases between. CDR1 and CDR2 from the germline V gene are GTSNPN and SVGIG (reference sequence). CDR3 sequence: CAWEVSGIAYEQYF. CDR3 in DNA: TGTGCCTGGGAGGTGTCGGGGATTGCCTACGAGCAGTACTTC.

This clone is a singleton in its sample. The V call is TRBV7-2, the J call TRBJ1-2, with a tentative D call TRBD1 (6 bases). Per the germline V gene, CDR1 is SGHTA and CDR2 is FQGNSA. Trimming stripped 2 bases from V and 2 bases from J, with 12 bases between. The CDR3 contains 15 residues. The CDR3 sequence: CASSLIWTANYGYTF. The CDR3 bases are TGTGCCAGCAGCTTAATCTGGACAGCAAACTATGGCTACACCTTC.

The chain combines TRBV5-8 with TRBJ2-7; TRBD1 might be the D (5 bases). The CDR3 loop spans 14 amino acids. V was pared by 1 base and J by 12 bases, with 20 bases between. Per germline, CDR1 SGHTS and CDR2 YDEGEE. The CDR3 DNA reads TGTGCCAGCAGCTTGTCATCGACAGCAAAAAGAGGGTACTTC. It specifies CASSLSSTAKRGYF.

The chain is built from TRBV19 and TRBJ1-1, with D possibly TRBD1 on 6 matching bases. Germline CDR1 and CDR2: LNHDA and SQIVND (reference sequence). V lost 5 bases and J 4 bases, leaving 11 bases between the germline ends. This CDR3 comprises 13 residues. The CDR3 bases are TGTGCCAGTAGTCGACGGGACACCACTGAAGCTTTCTTT. Protein: CASSRRDTTEAFF.

This clone has just one count. The rearrangement joins TRBV7-9 to TRBJ1-4; no reliable D call. Germline V CDR1 and CDR2: SEHNR, FQNEAQ (reference sequence). V was trimmed by 5 bases and J by 0 bases, leaving 13 bases between them. The CDR3 consists of 16 residues. DNA for the CDR3: TGTGCCAGCAGCAAAGCCTGGGCCGCAACTAATGAAAAACTGTTTTTT. Translated, it gives CASSKAWAATNEKLFF.

The chain couples TRBV27 to TRBJ1-2; 9 nucleotides agree with TRBD1. Germline lookup yields CDR1 MNHEY and CDR2 SMNVEV (reference sequence). Unmatched junction bases numbered 4, after V lost 0 bases and J lost 8 bases. CDR3 size: 14 residues. CDR3 loop: CASSLSSTGGGYTF. The CDR3 nucleotides are TGTGCCAGCAGTTTATCCTCGACAGGGGGGGGCTACACCTTC.

For the CDR3, the DNA is TGTGCCAGCAGCTCGGAGGGCCAGCCCCAGCATTTT. Its translation: CASSSEGQPQHF. The chain has TRBV5-8 and TRBJ1-5; D remains ambiguous. The CDR3 loop spans 12 amino acids. The germline V gene encodes CDR1 SGHTS and CDR2 YDEGEE. V dropped 3 bases and J dropped 7 bases, with 8 bases sitting between them.

CDR3 loop: CASSESRPPEWGSGYTF. In DNA, the CDR3 is TGCGCCAGCAGTGAGTCGAGGCCACCCGAATGGGGCTCGGGCTACACCTTC. V and J are TRBV10-1 and TRBJ1-2; tentatively, D is TRBD1 (5 bases). Trimming stripped 0 bases from V and 8 bases from J, with 22 bases between. Per germline, CDR1 WNHNN and CDR2 SYGVQD (reference sequence). This CDR3 region has 17 residues.

J is TRBJ2-5 and V is TRBV5-1; 10 nucleotides agree with TRBD2. The CDR3 is 19 residues long. Germline CDR1 is SGHRS and CDR2 is YFSETQ. The V gene end was trimmed by 0 bases and the J gene end by 2 bases; junction bases not matched to a gene: 13. The CDR3 nucleotides are TGCGCCAGCAGCTTGGGCCCTAGCGGGGGAGCTATGCGACAAGAGACCCAGTACTTC. Protein sequence: CASSLGPSGGAMRQETQYF.

The gene calls are TRBV5-1 and TRBJ2-7, with D possibly being TRBD2 (7 bases). Trimming took off 1 base at V and 3 bases at J, with 20 bases between the two ends. The germline V gene encodes CDR1 SGHRS and CDR2 YFSETQ. The CDR3 sequence is 17 residues long. The CDR3 protein is CASSLWGGEGSFYEQYF. The CDR3 DNA follows: TGCGCCAGCAGCTTGTGGGGGGGCGAAGGATCCTTCTACGAGCAGTACTTC.